The T cell receptor beta chain described here comes from a study of blood T cell repertoires in COVID-19. Background on the study: Sites across the United States, Italy and Spain contributed samples from acute and convalescent COVID-19. T cells, B-cell-depleted T cells, or PBMCs provided the cDNA or gDNA that served as material.

Authors' methods: Reference gene primers were amplified, and this amplification served to estimate nucleated cell counts. Sequencing was performed with immunoSEQ multiplex PCR; in TCRdb, only in-frame clones are kept and a portion is missing. The V and J calls and clone size come from that table; D and trimming were worked out from the DNA. The sample records approximately 240,000 clones, roughly 87% being singletons. The sample consisted of peripheral blood. This receptor was taken from a woman aged 18-29 years who had recovered from COVID-19.

The CDR3 sequence: CASSHPDGGLTYEQYF. In DNA, the CDR3 is TGCGCCAGCAGTCATCCTGACGGGGGGCTCACCTACGAGCAGTACTTC. The J gene is TRBJ2-7, the V gene TRBV5-1, with a possible D match to TRBD2 (7 bases). Looked up from germline, CDR1 is SGHRS and CDR2 is YFSETQ. Trimming took 5 bases from V and 2 from J, leaving 20 bases between them. The CDR3 consists of 16 residues.